This record covers a single T cell receptor (beta chain). This specimen belongs to a study of cytomegalovirus exposure and HLA in healthy donors. The CDR3 sequence is 14 residues long. CDR1 SQVTM and CDR2 ANQGSEA come from the germline V gene. Trimming cost V 3 bases and J 5 bases, with 16 bases left between them. Using immunoSEQ multiplex PCR, the repertoire was profiled, and TCRdb retains in-frame clones only, with some absent. The sample records around 190,000 clones, roughly 86% being singletons. The specimen was PBMCs. The chain is built from TRBV29-1 and TRBJ1-1; TRBD1 might be the D (6 bases). The TCR comes from a young woman in good health and CMV-seronegative. CDR3 residues: CSVERGGGGTEAFF. The CDR3 DNA follows: TGCAGCGTTGAGCGGGGAGGGGGTGGAACTGAAGCTTTCTTT.